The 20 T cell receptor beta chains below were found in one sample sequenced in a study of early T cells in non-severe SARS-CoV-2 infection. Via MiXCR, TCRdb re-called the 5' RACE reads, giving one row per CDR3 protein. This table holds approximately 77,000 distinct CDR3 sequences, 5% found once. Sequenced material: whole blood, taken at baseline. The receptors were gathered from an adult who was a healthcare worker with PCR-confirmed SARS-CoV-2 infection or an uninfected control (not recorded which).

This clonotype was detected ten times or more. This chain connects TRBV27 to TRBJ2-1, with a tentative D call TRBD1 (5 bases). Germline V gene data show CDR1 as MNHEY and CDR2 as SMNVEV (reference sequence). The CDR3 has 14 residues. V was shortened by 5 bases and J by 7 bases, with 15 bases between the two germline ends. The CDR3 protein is CASSPRQKGNEQFF. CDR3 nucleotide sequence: TGTGCCAGCAGTCCGAGACAGAAGGGGAATGAGCAGTTCTTC.

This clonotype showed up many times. The CDR3 DNA reads TGTGCCAGCAGCTTAGATGGCCCTTACAATGAGCAGTTCTTC. It codes for CASSLDGPYNEQFF. V is TRBV11-3 and J is TRBJ2-1; no definite D call. V was cut by 0 bases and J by 4 bases, with 7 bases left in between. The CDR3 loop spans 14 amino acids. Germline CDR1 reads SGHNT; CDR2 reads YENEEA.

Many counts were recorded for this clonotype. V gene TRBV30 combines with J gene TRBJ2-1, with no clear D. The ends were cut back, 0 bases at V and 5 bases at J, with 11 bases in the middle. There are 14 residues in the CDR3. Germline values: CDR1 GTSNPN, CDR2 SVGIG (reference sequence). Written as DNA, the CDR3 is TGTGCCTGGAGTGTACGAAAATTAGACAATGAGCAGTTCTTC. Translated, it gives CAWSVRKLDNEQFF.

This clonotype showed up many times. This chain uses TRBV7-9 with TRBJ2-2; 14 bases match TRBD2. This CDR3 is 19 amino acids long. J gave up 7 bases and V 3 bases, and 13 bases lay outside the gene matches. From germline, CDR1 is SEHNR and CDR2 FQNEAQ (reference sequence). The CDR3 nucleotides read TGTGCCAGCAGCTTGACCGTATCCGGGACTAGCGGGAGCAGCGGGGAGCTGTTTTTT. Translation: CASSLTVSGTSGSSGELFF.

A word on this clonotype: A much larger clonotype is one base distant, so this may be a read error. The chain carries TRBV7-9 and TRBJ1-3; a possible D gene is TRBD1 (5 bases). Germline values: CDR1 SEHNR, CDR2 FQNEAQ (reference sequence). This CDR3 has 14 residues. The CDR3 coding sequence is TGTGCCAGCAGCTTAGTTTCCGGGGGAAGCACCATATATTTT. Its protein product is CASSLVSGGSTIYF. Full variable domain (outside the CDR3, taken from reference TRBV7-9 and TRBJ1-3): DTGVSQNPRHKITKRGQNVTFRCDPISEHNRLYWYRQTLGQGPEFLTYFQNEAQLEKSRLLSDRFSAERPKGSFSTLEIQRTEQGDSAMYLCASSLVSGGSTIYFGEGSWLTVV.

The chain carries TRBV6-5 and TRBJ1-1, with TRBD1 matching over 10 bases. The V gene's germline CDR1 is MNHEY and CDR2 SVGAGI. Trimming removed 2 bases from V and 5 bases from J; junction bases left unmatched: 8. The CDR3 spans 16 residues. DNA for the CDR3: TGTGCCAGCAGTTACCCCGGGACAGGGGTTCGGACTGAAGCTTTCTTT. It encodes CASSYPGTGVRTEAFF.

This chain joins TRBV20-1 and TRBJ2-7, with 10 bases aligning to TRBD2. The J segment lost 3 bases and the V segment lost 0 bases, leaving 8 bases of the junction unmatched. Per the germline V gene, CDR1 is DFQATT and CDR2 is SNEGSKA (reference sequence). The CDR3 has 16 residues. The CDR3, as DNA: TGCAGTGCTAGAGATCCCAATCGACTAGCGGGCTACGAGCAGTACTTC. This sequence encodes CSARDPNRLAGYEQYF.

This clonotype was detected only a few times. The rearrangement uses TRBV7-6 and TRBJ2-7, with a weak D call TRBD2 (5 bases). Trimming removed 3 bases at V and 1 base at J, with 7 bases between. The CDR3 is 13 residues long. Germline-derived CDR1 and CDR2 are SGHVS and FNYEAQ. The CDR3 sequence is CASSFSASYEQYF. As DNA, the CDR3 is TGTGCCAGCAGCTTTAGCGCGTCCTACGAGCAGTACTTC.

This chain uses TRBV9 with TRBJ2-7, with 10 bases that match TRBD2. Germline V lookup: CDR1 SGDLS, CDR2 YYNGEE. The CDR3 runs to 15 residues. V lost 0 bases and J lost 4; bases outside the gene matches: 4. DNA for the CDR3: TGTGCCAGCAGCGTAGGTGTAGCGGGAGGATACGAGCAGTACTTC. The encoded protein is CASSVGVAGGYEQYF. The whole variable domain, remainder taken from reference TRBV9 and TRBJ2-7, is DSGVTQTPKHLITATGQRVTLRCSPRSGDLSVYWYQQSLDQGLQFLIQYYNGEERAKGNILERFSAQQFPDLHSELNLSSLELGDSALYFCASSVGVAGGYEQYFGPGTRLTVT.

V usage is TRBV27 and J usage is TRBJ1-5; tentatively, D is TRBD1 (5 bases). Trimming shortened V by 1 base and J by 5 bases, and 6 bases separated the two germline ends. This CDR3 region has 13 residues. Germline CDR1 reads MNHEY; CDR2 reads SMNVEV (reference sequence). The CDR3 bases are TGTGCCAGCAGTTTATGGGGGGATCAGCCCCAGCATTTT. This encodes CASSLWGDQPQHF.

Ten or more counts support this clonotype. The CDR3 region has the DNA TGTGCCAGCAGACTATATCCCAGCGGTTACAATGAGCAGTTCTTC. Its translation is CASRLYPSGYNEQFF. The chain joins TRBV6-5 to TRBJ2-1, with D possibly TRBD2 on 5 matching bases. The germline CDR1 and CDR2 sequences are MNHEY and SVGAGI. The CDR3 has 15 amino acids. The V end was cut by 6 bases, the J end by 4 bases, with 16 bases between.

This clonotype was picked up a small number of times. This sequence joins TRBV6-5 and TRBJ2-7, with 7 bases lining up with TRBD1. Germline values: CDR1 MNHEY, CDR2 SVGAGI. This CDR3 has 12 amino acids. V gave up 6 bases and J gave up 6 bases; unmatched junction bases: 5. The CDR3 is CASRIQGSEQYF. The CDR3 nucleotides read TGTGCCAGCAGAATACAGGGGTCCGAGCAGTACTTC.

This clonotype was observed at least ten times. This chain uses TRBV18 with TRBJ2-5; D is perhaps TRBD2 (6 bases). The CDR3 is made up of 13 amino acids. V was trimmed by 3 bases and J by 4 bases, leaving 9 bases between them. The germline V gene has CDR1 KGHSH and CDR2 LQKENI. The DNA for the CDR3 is TGTGCCAGCTCACCCCGGGGGACAGAGACCCAGTACTTC. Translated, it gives CASSPRGTETQYF.

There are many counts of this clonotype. CDR3 protein: CASSLSGTGNGYTF. CDR3 sequence (DNA): TGTGCCAGCAGCTTATCCGGGACAGGGAACGGCTACACCTTC. The chain combines TRBV7-8 with TRBJ1-2; 9 nucleotides align to TRBD1. Germline values: CDR1 SGHVS, CDR2 FQNEAQ. V trimming: 2 bases; J trimming: 8 bases; junction bases outside the gene matches: 6. The CDR3 consists of 14 residues.

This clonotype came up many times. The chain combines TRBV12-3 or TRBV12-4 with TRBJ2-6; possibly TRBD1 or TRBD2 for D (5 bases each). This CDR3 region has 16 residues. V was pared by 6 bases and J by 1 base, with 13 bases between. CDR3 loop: CASSQGRLSGANVLTF. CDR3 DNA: TGTGCCAGCAGCCAGGGACGGTTATCTGGGGCCAACGTCCTGACTTTC.

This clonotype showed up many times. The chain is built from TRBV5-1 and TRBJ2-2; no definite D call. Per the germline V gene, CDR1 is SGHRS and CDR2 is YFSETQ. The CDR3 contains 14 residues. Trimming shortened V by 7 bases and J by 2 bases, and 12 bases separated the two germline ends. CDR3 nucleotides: TGCGCCAGCCCGAAAGACGGCAACACCGGGGAGCTGTTTTTT. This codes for CASPKDGNTGELFF.

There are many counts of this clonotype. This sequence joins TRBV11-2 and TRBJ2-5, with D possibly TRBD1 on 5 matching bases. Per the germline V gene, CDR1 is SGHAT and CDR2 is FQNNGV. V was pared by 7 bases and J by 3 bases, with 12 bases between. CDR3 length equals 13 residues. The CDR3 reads CASTPDRKETQYF. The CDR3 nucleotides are TGTGCCAGCACCCCCGACAGAAAAGAGACCCAGTACTTC.

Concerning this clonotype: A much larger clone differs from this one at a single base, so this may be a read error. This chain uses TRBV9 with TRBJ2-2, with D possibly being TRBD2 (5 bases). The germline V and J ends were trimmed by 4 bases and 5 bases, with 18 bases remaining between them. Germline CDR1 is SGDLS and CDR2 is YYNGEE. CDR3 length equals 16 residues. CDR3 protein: CASSLHTARGTGELFF. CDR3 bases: TGTGCCAGCAGCCTGCACACAGCGAGAGGGACCGGGGAGCTGTTTTTT.

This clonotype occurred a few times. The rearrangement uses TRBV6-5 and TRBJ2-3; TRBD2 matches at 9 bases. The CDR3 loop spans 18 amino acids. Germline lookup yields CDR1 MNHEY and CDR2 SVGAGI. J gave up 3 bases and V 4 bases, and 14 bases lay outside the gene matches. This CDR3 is CASSSPQRSGRQTDTQYF. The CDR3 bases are TGTGCCAGCAGTTCGCCGCAACGTAGCGGGAGACAGACAGATACGCAGTATTTT.

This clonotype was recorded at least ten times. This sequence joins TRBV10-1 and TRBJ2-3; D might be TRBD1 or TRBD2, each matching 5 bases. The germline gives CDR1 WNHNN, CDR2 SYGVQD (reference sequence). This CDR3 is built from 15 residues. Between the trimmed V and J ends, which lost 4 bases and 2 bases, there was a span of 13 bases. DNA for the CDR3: TGCGCCAGCAGTGTTGGAGCGGACACCACAGATACGCAGTATTTT. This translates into CASSVGADTTDTQYF.